These 18 T cell receptor beta chains originate from one sample sequenced in a study of OX40 agonist ivuxolimab in advanced cancers. Some clones are missing from TCRdb's copy, which holds only in-frame ones; the method was immunoSEQ multiplex PCR. The sample includes 10,000 to 15,000 clones, approximately 80% of them seen just once. Sequenced here: CD4+ or CD8+ T cells sorted from blood, sampled in a trial of the OX40 agonist ivuxolimab. The receptors were sampled from an adult with an advanced solid tumor such as melanoma, head and neck, liver or kidney cancer.

The chain recombines TRBV5-4 with TRBJ1-2; D gene uncertain. Germline V gives CDR1 SGHNT, CDR2 YYREEE (reference sequence). V was shortened by 0 bases and J by 0 bases, with 6 bases between the two germline ends. The CDR3 is made up of 14 amino acids. CDR3 in DNA: TGTGCCAGCAGCTTGGTTGGATCTAACTATGGCTACACCTTC. It is translated as CASSLVGSNYGYTF.

This chain joins TRBV6-4 and TRBJ1-2, with unresolved D. Germline lookup yields CDR1 MRHNA and CDR2 SNTAGT. V gave up 4 bases and J gave up 4 bases, with 16 bases separating them. The CDR3 length is 15 residues. The CDR3 is CASSAAEVGPYGYTF. Here the CDR3 DNA reads TGTGCCAGCAGTGCGGCGGAAGTAGGGCCCTATGGCTACACCTTC.

This clone came up once. The chain uses TRBV6-5 and TRBJ2-7, with D possibly TRBD1 on 5 matching bases. V lost 6 bases and J 1 base, leaving 16 bases between the germline ends. CDR1 is MNHEY, CDR2 SVGAGI, per germline. The CDR3 runs 15 residues. CDR3 nucleotides: TGTGCCAGCAGCCGAAACGGGCAGGGTTCCTACGAGCAGTACTTC. As protein: CASSRNGQGSYEQYF.

This chain joins TRBV5-4 and TRBJ2-3, with D possibly being TRBD2 (5 bases). This CDR3 contains 13 residues. The germline V gene has CDR1 SGHNT and CDR2 YYREEE (reference sequence). Trimming cost V 10 bases and J 3 bases, with 15 bases left between them. For the CDR3, the DNA is TGTGCCGGTGCGGGTTTGACGACAGATACGCAGTATTTT. Its translation is CAGAGLTTDTQYF.

The rearrangement uses TRBV7-3 and TRBJ2-1; tentatively, D is TRBD1 (6 bases). CDR1 and CDR2 from the germline V gene are SGHTA and FQGTGA. The ends were cut back, 3 bases at V and 10 bases at J, with 10 bases in the middle. This CDR3 has 12 residues. The CDR3 loop is CASSFTGYEQFF. Written as DNA, the CDR3 is TGTGCCAGCAGCTTCACAGGGTACGAGCAGTTCTTC.

The V gene is TRBV5-6, the J gene TRBJ2-7; no firm D call. There are 15 residues in the CDR3. Germline values: CDR1 SGHDT, CDR2 YYEEEE. Trimming removed 3 bases at V and 2 bases at J, with 15 bases between. Here the CDR3 DNA reads TGTGCCAGCAGCTCAACGCTAAATGGGGCCTACGAGCAGTACTTC. Its translation is CASSSTLNGAYEQYF.

V is TRBV4-2 and J is TRBJ1-2; D gene uncertain. Trimming pared 4 bases from V and 6 bases from J, leaving 21 bases between. The CDR3 totals 16 residues. The germline V gene encodes CDR1 LGHNA and CDR2 YNFKEQ. CDR3 protein: CASSLSAGGEADGYTF. The CDR3 nucleotides read TGTGCCAGCAGCCTCAGCGCTGGTGGGGAAGCAGATGGCTACACCTTC.

The chain combines TRBV19 with TRBJ2-4; perhaps TRBD2 as D (6 bases). Germline values: CDR1 LNHDA, CDR2 SQIVND (reference sequence). Trimming took 1 base from V and 2 from J, leaving 15 bases between them. The CDR3 spans 17 residues. The CDR3 sequence is CASSIGSGGGTKNIQYF. In DNA form, the CDR3 reads TGTGCCAGTAGTATAGGATCCGGGGGAGGTACCAAAAACATTCAGTACTTC.

V is TRBV29-1 and J is TRBJ1-1; D is possibly TRBD1 (6 bases). Trimming removed 6 bases at V and 7 bases at J, with 21 bases between. From germline, CDR1 is SQVTM and CDR2 ANQGSEA. The CDR3 is 14 amino acids. Written as DNA, the CDR3 is TGCAGCGTGCCGTCAAAGGGGGGTGGTATTGAAGCTTTCTTT. It is translated as CSVPSKGGGIEAFF. Full variable domain (outside the CDR3, taken from reference TRBV29-1 and TRBJ1-1): SAVISQKPSRDICQRGTSLTIQCQVDSQVTMMFWYRQQPGQSLTLIATANQGSEATYESGFVIDKFPISRPNLTFSTLTVSNMSPEDSSIYLCSVPSKGGGIEAFFGQGTRLTVV.

The chain links TRBV27 to TRBJ2-7, with D perhaps TRBD1 (6 bases). Germline loops: CDR1 MNHEY, CDR2 SMNVEV (reference sequence). This CDR3 has 14 amino acids. V lost 6 bases to trimming and J lost 4 bases, with 16 bases between them. The CDR3 bases are TGTGCCAGCAGCACCATAACAGGGATATACGAGCAGTACTTC. It yields the protein CASSTITGIYEQYF.

The V and J genes are TRBV4-1 and TRBJ2-1, with D uncertain. The CDR3 has 11 amino acids. Germline V gives CDR1 MGHRA, CDR2 YSYEKL. Trimming removed 2 bases from V and 6 bases from J, with 2 bases in between. CDR3 DNA: TGCGCCAGCAGCCAAAGCAATGAGCAGTTCTTC. Protein: CASSQSNEQFF.

The J gene is TRBJ2-3, the V gene TRBV11-3, with D perhaps being TRBD1 or TRBD2 (5 bases each). Trimming took 5 bases from V and 1 from J, leaving 22 bases between them. From germline, CDR1 is SGHNT and CDR2 YENEEA. CDR3 size: 18 residues. CDR3 loop: CASSTPPGGVPCTDTQYF. In DNA, the CDR3 is TGTGCCAGCAGCACGCCACCTGGGGGAGTCCCCTGCACAGATACGCAGTATTTT.

The gene calls are TRBV28 and TRBJ1-1; a possible D gene is TRBD1 (5 bases). In germline, CDR1 is MDHEN, CDR2 SYDVKM. The CDR3 extends over 14 amino acids. Trimming removed 5 bases from V and 5 bases from J, with 15 bases in between. The CDR3 DNA reads as TGTGCCAGCAGTCGCCGGGTAGGGGTGACTGAAGCTTTCTTT. Amino acids: CASSRRVGVTEAFF.

The rearrangement joins TRBV6-5 to TRBJ1-2; a possible D gene is TRBD1 (5 bases). The CDR3 extends over 13 amino acids. Germline V gene sequence: CDR1 MNHEY, CDR2 SVGAGI. V was clipped by 5 bases and J by 2 bases, with 9 bases between them. CDR3 in amino acids: CASSAQGNYGYTF. The CDR3 region has the DNA TGTGCCAGCAGTGCTCAGGGAAACTATGGCTACACCTTC.

The chain couples TRBV19 to TRBJ1-2, with D possibly being TRBD1 (5 bases). The CDR3 covers 17 residues. V lost 0 bases and J lost 4, with 18 bases in between. Germline CDR1 is LNHDA and CDR2 is SQIVND (reference sequence). For the CDR3, the DNA is TGTGCCAGTAGTATAGAGTGGTCGGGGGGAGGAAGCTATGGCTACACCTTC. Translating it yields CASSIEWSGGGSYGYTF.

This chain connects TRBV7-9 to TRBJ1-2; D call uncertain. Germline V gene data show CDR1 as SEHNR and CDR2 as FQNEAQ (reference sequence). V was shortened by 4 bases and J by 6 bases, with 12 bases between the two germline ends. CDR3 length equals 13 residues. The CDR3 region is CASSSWAPNGYTF. Here the CDR3 DNA reads TGTGCCAGCAGCTCCTGGGCGCCGAATGGCTACACCTTC. Using reference TRBV7-9 and TRBJ1-2 for the parts outside the CDR3, the full variable domain is DTGVSQNPRHKITKRGQNVTFRCDPISEHNRLYWYRQTLGQGPEFLTYFQNEAQLEKSRLLSDRFSAERPKGSFSTLEIQRTEQGDSAMYLCASSSWAPNGYTFGSGTRLTVV.

The chain joins TRBV4-3 to TRBJ2-1, with 8 bases that match TRBD2. This CDR3 has 17 amino acids. V lost 3 bases to trimming and J lost 7 bases; unmatched junction nucleotides: 14. The germline V gene has CDR1 LGHNA and CDR2 YSLEER. This chain's CDR3 is CASSQSSISGSKNEQFF. CDR3 bases: TGCGCCAGCAGCCAGAGCTCGATCAGCGGGAGTAAAAATGAGCAGTTCTTC.

In its sample, this clone was seen once. The chain carries TRBV5-6 and TRBJ2-6, with D possibly being TRBD2 (5 bases). V lost 6 bases to trimming and J lost 2 bases, with 6 bases between them. The CDR3 runs 13 residues. CDR1 is SGHDT, CDR2 YYEEEE, per germline. The CDR3: CASKRAGANVLTF. CDR3 DNA: TGTGCCAGCAAGAGGGCTGGGGCCAACGTCCTGACTTTC.